This T cell receptor (beta chain) originates from a study of cytomegalovirus exposure and HLA in healthy donors. The V segment lost 10 bases and the J segment 4 bases; nucleotides outside the gene matches: 14. CDR1 and CDR2 from the germline V gene are SGHVS and FQNEAQ. This CDR3 contains 15 residues. This clone was counted once. The PCR was carried out with 60 Vbeta primers and 13 Jbeta primers. Sequencing used immunoSEQ multiplex PCR; TCRdb keeps in-frame clones, though not all of them. The sample carries roughly 200,000 clones, over 65% recorded once. The chain couples TRBV7-8 to TRBJ2-3, with 7 bases that match TRBD1. Sequencing was done on a sample of PBMCs. The origin of this receptor is a woman aged 60-70 years in good health and CMV-seropositive. CDR3 nucleotide sequence: TGTGCCACCCGAACGACAGGGAGTCGATCAGATACGCAGTATTTT. Translation gives CATRTTGSRSDTQYF.